The following is a T cell receptor (beta chain) sequence with its context. Its antigen remains unidentified. Other DNA sequences in the sample encode the same CDR3. In the naive CD8 group, cells lacked CD45RO and were positively selected for CCR7, so terminally differentiated effector memory CD45RA+ cells were left out. The table came from immunoSEQ multiplex PCR; TCRdb's copy has only in-frame clones and leaves some out. The sample holds about 1,800,000 clones; approximately 94% are singletons and the top ten take 0.9% to 1.5%. These data come from a study of shared clonotypes between healthy human individuals. Overall study: Sampling drew on donors who were a couple of women and a few men aged 18 to 49. Study-wide points: What limited the represented genetic and exposure-history diversity was the small number of donors.

Sequenced sample: naive CD8+ T cells sorted from blood. This receptor was obtained from a man aged 18 to 29 in good health.

In DNA form, the CDR3 reads TGTGCCAGCAGTTTAAGTCTAAACACCGGGGAGCTGTTTTTT. This gives the protein CASSLSLNTGELFF. This chain joins TRBV27 and TRBJ2-2; D ambiguous. CDR1 is MNHEY, CDR2 SMNVEV, per germline (reference sequence). The CDR3 is 14 amino acids. V gave up 2 bases and J gave up 2 bases, with 6 bases separating them.